A single sample gave rise to the 18 T cell receptor beta chains below, sequenced in a study of T cell responses to AZD1222 COVID-19 vaccine. Method: immunoSEQ multiplex PCR; TCRdb's copy keeps in-frame clones and lacks some. The sample records 150,000 or so clones, 88% being singletons. Specimen: peripheral blood, collected on day 0 of AZD1222 vaccination. All receptors derive from an adult in good health.

The sample holds a few counts of this clone. The chain carries TRBV7-9 and TRBJ1-6; no definite D call. Trimming took 1 base from V and 12 from J, leaving 10 bases between them. This CDR3 spans 13 amino acids. Germline loops: CDR1 SEHNR, CDR2 FQNEAQ (reference sequence). The CDR3 protein is CASSLGAERPLHF. CDR3 nucleotides: TGTGCCAGCAGCTTAGGGGCCGAGCGACCCCTCCACTTT. Complete variable domain (other parts from reference TRBV7-9 and TRBJ1-6): DTGVSQNPRHKITKRGQNVTFRCDPISEHNRLYWYRQTLGQGPEFLTYFQNEAQLEKSRLLSDRFSAERPKGSFSTLEIQRTEQGDSAMYLCASSLGAERPLHFGNGTRLTVT.

V is TRBV11-3 and J is TRBJ2-7, with TRBD1 matching over 7 bases. The germline CDR1 and CDR2 sequences are SGHNT and YENEEA. This CDR3 has 13 amino acids. The ends lost 5 bases at V and 7 bases at J; junction bases unmatched: 8. This CDR3 reads CASSPDRDREQYF. The CDR3 nucleotides read TGTGCCAGCAGCCCCGATCGGGACAGAGAGCAGTACTTC.

V is TRBV4-1 and J is TRBJ1-6; D not certain. V was cut by 5 bases and J by 6 bases, with 14 bases left in between. Germline V gene lookup returns CDR1 MGHRA and CDR2 YSYEKL. The CDR3 extends over 15 amino acids. CDR3 protein: CASSNGGIFNSPLHF. CDR3 coding DNA: TGCGCCAGCAGCAATGGTGGGATCTTTAATTCACCCCTCCACTTT.

The J gene is TRBJ2-7, the V gene TRBV10-3, with D possibly being TRBD1 (5 bases). Trimming removed 2 bases from V and 2 bases from J, with 10 bases in between. This CDR3 region has 14 residues. Germline CDR1 ENHRY, CDR2 SYGVKD. The chain's CDR3 is CAISEPGQAYEQYF. The CDR3 DNA reads as TGTGCCATCAGTGAGCCCGGACAAGCCTACGAGCAGTACTTC.

The chain uses TRBV18 and TRBJ1-1; tentatively, D is TRBD1 (5 bases). V was trimmed by 1 base and J by 0 bases, leaving 9 bases between them. Germline loops: CDR1 KGHSH, CDR2 LQKENI. The CDR3 totals 15 residues. The CDR3 DNA reads TGTGCCAGCTCACCACAGGGACTTCTGAACACTGAAGCTTTCTTT. Its protein product is CASSPQGLLNTEAFF.

The chain couples TRBV7-9 to TRBJ2-1, with TRBD1 matching over 7 bases. Germline V gene lookup returns CDR1 SEHNR and CDR2 FQNEAQ (reference sequence). This CDR3 region has 14 residues. V was pared by 6 bases and J by 10 bases, with 12 bases of the junction left unmatched. CDR3 nucleotide sequence: TGTGCCAGCAGAAACCGGGACAGCCCAAACGAGCAGTTCTTC. Translation: CASRNRDSPNEQFF.

The rearrangement links TRBV29-1 to TRBJ2-1; D is unresolved. The CDR3 contains 14 residues. The germline V and J ends were trimmed by 1 base and 9 bases, with 16 bases remaining between them. The germline V gene encodes CDR1 SQVTM and CDR2 ANQGSEA. The chain's CDR3 is CSVEAVGKRTEQFF. CDR3 nucleotides: TGCAGCGTTGAAGCTGTCGGCAAACGCACTGAGCAGTTCTTC.

V and J are TRBV7-2 and TRBJ2-2; D not certain. Trimming removed 4 bases from V and 0 bases from J, with 3 bases in between. CDR3 size: 13 residues. Germline CDR1 is SGHTA and CDR2 is FQGNSA. The CDR3 loop is CASSYPNTGELFF. DNA for the CDR3: TGTGCCAGCAGCTACCCGAACACCGGGGAGCTGTTTTTT.

CDR3 residues: CASSFFAWPVEETQYF. The CDR3 DNA is TGTGCCAGCAGCTTTTTTGCGTGGCCCGTGGAGGAGACCCAGTACTTC. The rearrangement joins TRBV7-9 to TRBJ2-5; no reliable D call. CDR1 SEHNR and CDR2 FQNEAQ come from the germline V gene (reference sequence). This CDR3 has 16 residues. Trimming pared 3 bases from V and 5 bases from J, leaving 19 bases between.

This chain uses TRBV5-6 with TRBJ2-2, with TRBD1 as a possible D gene (5 bases). Trimming took off 0 bases at V and 8 bases at J, with 8 bases between the two ends. Germline loops: CDR1 SGHDT, CDR2 YYEEEE. This CDR3 has 13 amino acids. This CDR3 reads CASSLEGAGELFF. The CDR3 DNA sequence: TGTGCCAGCAGCTTGGAAGGGGCGGGGGAGCTGTTTTTT.

The chain carries TRBV10-3 and TRBJ2-1; D possibly corresponds to TRBD1 (6 bases). Trimming pared 7 bases from V and 4 bases from J, leaving 11 bases between. Germline V gene data show CDR1 as ENHRY and CDR2 as SYGVKD. The CDR3 extends over 13 amino acids. Here the CDR3 reads CAITPDRYNEQFF. The CDR3 DNA reads TGTGCCATCACTCCGGACAGATACAATGAGCAGTTCTTC.

V and J are TRBV24-1 and TRBJ2-2; 8 bases fit TRBD2. The CDR3 covers 18 residues. CDR1 KGHDR and CDR2 SFDVKD come from the germline V gene. V trimming: 2 bases; J trimming: 1 base; junction bases outside the gene matches: 8. The chain's CDR3 is CATSDSAASGQNTGELFF. The CDR3 nucleotides read TGTGCCACCAGTGATTCGGCAGCTAGCGGGCAGAACACCGGGGAGCTGTTTTTT.

The chain links TRBV12-3 or TRBV12-4 to TRBJ1-5; D gene unclear. V shed 3 bases and J shed 6 bases, with 9 bases lying between them. The CDR3 length is 13 residues. The DNA of the CDR3 is TGTGCCAGCAGTTTGAAAAGGTTTCAGCCCCAGCATTTT. The encoded protein is CASSLKRFQPQHF.

The chain uses TRBV15 and TRBJ1-2; D call uncertain. Germline CDR1 is LNHNV and CDR2 is YYDKDF (reference sequence). Trimming left V 8 bases short and J 8 bases short, with 21 bases between. The CDR3 is 14 residues long. The DNA of the CDR3 is TGTGCCACCCGTTCGATGGGAGGCCCCGGAGGCTACACCTTC. This codes for CATRSMGGPGGYTF.

This clone was seen a few times. This chain links TRBV10-2 with TRBJ1-4; 9 bases match TRBD1. This CDR3 has 13 amino acids. V lost 7 bases to trimming and J lost 8 bases; unmatched junction nucleotides: 5. From germline, CDR1 is WSHSY and CDR2 SAAADI. The DNA for the CDR3 is TGCGCCAGCACCCGGGACAGGGACGAAAAACTGTTTTTT. Amino acids: CASTRDRDEKLFF.

For the CDR3, the DNA is TGTGCCAGTAGTGGCGGACAGGGGGCGGGCACCGGGGAGCTGTTTTTT. Translating it yields CASSGGQGAGTGELFF. The V call is TRBV19, the J call TRBJ2-2; the match to TRBD1 covers 11 bases. Germline V lookup: CDR1 LNHDA, CDR2 SQIVND (reference sequence). CDR3 length: 16 amino acids. The ends lost 5 bases at V and 4 bases at J; junction bases unmatched: 6.

The chain recombines TRBV19 with TRBJ1-2, with TRBD1 identical over 9 bases. In germline, CDR1 is LNHDA, CDR2 SQIVND (reference sequence). J was trimmed by 4 bases and V by 10 bases; bases with no gene match: 16. The CDR3 sequence is 16 residues long. In DNA, the CDR3 is TGTGCCACTTTGCAATTTCCGGGACAGGGAATCTATGGCTACACCTTC. Its protein is CATLQFPGQGIYGYTF.

The genes are TRBV19 and TRBJ2-7, with D possibly being TRBD2 (5 bases). The CDR3 length is 17 residues. CDR1 is LNHDA, CDR2 SQIVND, per germline (reference sequence). Trimming pared 5 bases from V and 2 bases from J, leaving 22 bases between. CDR3 region: CASSARGGSDRPYEQYF. CDR3 in DNA: TGTGCCAGTAGTGCCCGAGGAGGCAGTGACCGTCCCTACGAGCAGTACTTC.